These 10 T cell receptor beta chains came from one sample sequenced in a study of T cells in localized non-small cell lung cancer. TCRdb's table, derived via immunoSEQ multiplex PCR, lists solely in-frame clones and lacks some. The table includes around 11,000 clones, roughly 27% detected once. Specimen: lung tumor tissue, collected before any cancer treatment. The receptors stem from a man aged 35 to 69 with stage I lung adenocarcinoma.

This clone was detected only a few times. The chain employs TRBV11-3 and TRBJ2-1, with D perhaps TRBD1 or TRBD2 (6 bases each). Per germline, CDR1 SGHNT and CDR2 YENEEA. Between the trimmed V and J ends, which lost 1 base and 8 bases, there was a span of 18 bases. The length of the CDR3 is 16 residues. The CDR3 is CASSLGNERRGDEQFF. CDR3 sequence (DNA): TGTGCCAGCAGCTTAGGGAACGAGCGGAGGGGGGATGAGCAGTTCTTC.

As DNA, the CDR3 is TGTGCTAGTGGTTCCGGGACAGGGAACAATCAGCCCCAGCATTTT. Translation: CASGSGTGNNQPQHF. The chain joins TRBV12-5 to TRBJ1-5; TRBD1 aligns across 9 bases. The CDR3 sequence is 15 residues long. The junction had 4 bases not matched to a gene; V was cut back by 4 bases and J by 3 bases. Germline V gene lookup returns CDR1 LGHNT and CDR2 FRNRAP.

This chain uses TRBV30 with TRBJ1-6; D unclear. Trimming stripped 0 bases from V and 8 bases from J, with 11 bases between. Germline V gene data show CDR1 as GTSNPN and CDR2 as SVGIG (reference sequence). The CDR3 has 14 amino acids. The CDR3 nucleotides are TGTGCCTGGAGTGTGAACAGCCAGTATTCACCCCTCCACTTT. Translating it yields CAWSVNSQYSPLHF. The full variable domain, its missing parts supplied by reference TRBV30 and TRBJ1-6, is SQTIHQWPATLVQPVGSPLSLECTVEGTSNPNLYWYRQAAGRGLQLLFYSVGIGQISSEVPQNLSASRPQDRQFILSSKKLLLSDSGFYLCAWSVNSQYSPLHFGNGTRLTVT.

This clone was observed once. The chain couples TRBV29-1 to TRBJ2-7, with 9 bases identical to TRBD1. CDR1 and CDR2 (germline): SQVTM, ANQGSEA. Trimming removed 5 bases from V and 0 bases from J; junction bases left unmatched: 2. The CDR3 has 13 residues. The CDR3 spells CSVRTGDSYEQYF. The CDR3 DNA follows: TGCAGCGTTAGGACAGGGGACTCCTACGAGCAGTACTTC.

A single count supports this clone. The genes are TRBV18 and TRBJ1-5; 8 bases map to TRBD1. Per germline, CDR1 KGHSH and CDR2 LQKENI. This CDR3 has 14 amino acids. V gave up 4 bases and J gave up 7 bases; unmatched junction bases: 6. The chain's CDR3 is CASSLDRAGQPQHF. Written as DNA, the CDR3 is TGTGCCAGCTCACTGGACAGGGCTGGGCAGCCCCAGCATTTT.

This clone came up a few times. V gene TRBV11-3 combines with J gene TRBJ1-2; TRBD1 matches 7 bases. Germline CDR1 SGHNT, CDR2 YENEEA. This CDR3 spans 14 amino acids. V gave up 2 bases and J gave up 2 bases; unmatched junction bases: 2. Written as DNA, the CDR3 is TGTGCCAGCAGCTTAACAGGGGTGAACTATGGCTACACCTTC. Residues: CASSLTGVNYGYTF.

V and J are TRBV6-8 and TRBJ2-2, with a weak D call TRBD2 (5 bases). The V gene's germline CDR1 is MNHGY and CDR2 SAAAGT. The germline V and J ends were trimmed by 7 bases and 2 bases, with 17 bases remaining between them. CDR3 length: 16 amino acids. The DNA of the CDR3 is TGTGCCAGCACCAACTACCTGAGGGCCAACACCGGGGAGCTGTTTTTT. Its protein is CASTNYLRANTGELFF.

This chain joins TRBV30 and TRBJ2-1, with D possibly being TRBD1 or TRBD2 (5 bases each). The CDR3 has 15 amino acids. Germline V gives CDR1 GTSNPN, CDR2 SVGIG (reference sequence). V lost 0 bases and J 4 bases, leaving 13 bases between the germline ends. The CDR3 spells CAWSVRGARYNEQFF. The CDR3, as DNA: TGTGCCTGGAGTGTTCGAGGGGCGAGGTACAATGAGCAGTTCTTC.

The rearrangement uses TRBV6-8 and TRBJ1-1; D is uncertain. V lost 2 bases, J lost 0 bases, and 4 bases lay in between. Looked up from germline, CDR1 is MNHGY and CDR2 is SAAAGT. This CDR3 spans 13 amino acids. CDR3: CASSYRVNTEAFF. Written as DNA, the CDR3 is TGTGCCAGCAGTTACCGCGTGAACACTGAAGCTTTCTTT.

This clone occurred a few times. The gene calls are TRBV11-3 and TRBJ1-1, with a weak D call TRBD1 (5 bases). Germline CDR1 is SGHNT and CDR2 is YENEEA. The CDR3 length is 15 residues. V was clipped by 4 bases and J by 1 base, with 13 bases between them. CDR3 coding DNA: TGTGCCAGCAGCTCCTTCTCCGGGGCGAACACTGAAGCTTTCTTT. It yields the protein CASSSFSGANTEAFF.